The sequence of this T cell receptor (beta chain) was determined in a study of glioma-infiltrating T cells. Using RNA template, CDR3s of TCR alpha and beta were amplified with iRepertoire arm-PCR. Input was roughly 100-450 ng of tissue mRNA or PBMC total RNA. MiXCR was run by TCRdb on the multiplex PCR reads, yielding one entry per CDR3 protein. The sample includes approximately 140,000 distinct CDR3 sequences, around a quarter of them seen just once. This clonotype was seen many times. The CDR3 covers 13 residues. In germline, CDR1 is MNHEY, CDR2 SMNVEV (reference sequence). Trimming left V 6 bases short and J 5 bases short, with 14 bases between.

Sequencing was performed on glioma tissue, nonneoplastic brain tissue, or PBMCs (not recorded which). The TCR sequence derives from a human donor with low-grade glioma or glioblastoma, undergoing nonglioma brain surgery, or in good health (not recorded which). The chain combines TRBV27 with TRBJ2-7, with D hard to call. CDR3 DNA: TGTGCCAGCAGGGCGGAGCTTGGGGACGAGCAGTACGTC. It encodes CASRAELGDEQYV.